This T cell receptor (beta chain) stems from a study of T cell changes during pregnancy in multiple sclerosis. Profiled with immunoSEQ multiplex PCR; TCRdb holds only in-frame clones, not every one. The sample includes 25,000 to 35,000 clones, roughly nine tenths of them seen just once. This clone was counted once. The germline gives CDR1 SGHVS, CDR2 FQNEAQ. The V gene end was trimmed by 3 bases and the J gene end by 0 bases; junction bases not matched to a gene: 14. CDR3 length: 20 residues. The TCR comes from a female donor with multiple sclerosis, enrolled in a pregnancy study. The gene calls are TRBV7-8 and TRBJ2-7; 13 bases map to TRBD2. The sample was CD8+ T cells from peripheral blood mononuclear cells, taken in the second trimester of pregnancy. CDR3 sequence reads: CASSLQGRTSGRSSSYEQYF. CDR3 nucleotides: TGTGCCAGCAGCTTGCAGGGAAGGACTAGCGGGAGATCCTCCTCCTACGAGCAGTACTTC.